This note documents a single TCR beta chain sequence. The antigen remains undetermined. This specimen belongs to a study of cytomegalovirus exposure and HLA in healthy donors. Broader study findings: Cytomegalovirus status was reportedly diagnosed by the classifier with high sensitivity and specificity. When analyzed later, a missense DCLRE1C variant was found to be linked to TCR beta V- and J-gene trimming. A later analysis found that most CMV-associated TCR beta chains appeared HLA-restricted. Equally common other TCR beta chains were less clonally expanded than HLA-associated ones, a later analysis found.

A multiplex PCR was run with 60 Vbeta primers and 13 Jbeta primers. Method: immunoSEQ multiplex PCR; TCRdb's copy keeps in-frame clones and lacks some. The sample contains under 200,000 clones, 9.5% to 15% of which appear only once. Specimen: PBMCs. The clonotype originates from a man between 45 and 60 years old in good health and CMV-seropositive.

The CDR3 sequence is CASSEAKTSPNEQFF. For the CDR3, the DNA is TGTGCCAGCAGTGAAGCGAAAACTAGCCCCAATGAGCAGTTCTTC. The chain carries TRBV2 and TRBJ2-1; D possibly corresponds to TRBD2 (6 bases). CDR3 length: 15 amino acids. Germline loops: CDR1 SNHLY, CDR2 FYNNEI. The V end was cut by 0 bases, the J end by 6 bases, with 12 bases between.